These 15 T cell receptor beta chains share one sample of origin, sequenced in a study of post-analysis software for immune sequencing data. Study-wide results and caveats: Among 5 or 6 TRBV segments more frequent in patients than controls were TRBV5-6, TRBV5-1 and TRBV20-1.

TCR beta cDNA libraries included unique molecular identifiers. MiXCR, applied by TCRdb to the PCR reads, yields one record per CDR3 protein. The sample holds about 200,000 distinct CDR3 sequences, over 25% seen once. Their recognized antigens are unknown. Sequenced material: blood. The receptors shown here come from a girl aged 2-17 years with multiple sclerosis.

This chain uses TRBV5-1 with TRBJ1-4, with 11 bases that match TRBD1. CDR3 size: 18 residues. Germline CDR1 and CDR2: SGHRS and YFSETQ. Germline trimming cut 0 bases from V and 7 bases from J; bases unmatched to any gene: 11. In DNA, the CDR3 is TGCGCCAGCAGCTTGGCACAACGGACAGGGGGCGGTGGTGAAAAACTGTTTTTT. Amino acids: CASSLAQRTGGGGEKLFF.

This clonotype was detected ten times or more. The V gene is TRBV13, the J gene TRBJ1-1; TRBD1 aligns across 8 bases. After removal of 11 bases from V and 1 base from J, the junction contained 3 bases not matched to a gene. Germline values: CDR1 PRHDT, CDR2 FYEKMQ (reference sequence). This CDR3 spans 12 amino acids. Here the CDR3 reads CASTGGNTEAFF. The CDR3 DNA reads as TGTGCCTCCACAGGGGGGAACACTGAAGCTTTCTTT.

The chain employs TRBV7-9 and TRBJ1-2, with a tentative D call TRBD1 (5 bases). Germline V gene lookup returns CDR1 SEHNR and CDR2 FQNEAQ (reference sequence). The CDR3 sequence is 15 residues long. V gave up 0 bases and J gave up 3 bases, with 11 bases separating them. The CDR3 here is CASSLAGVGDYGYTF. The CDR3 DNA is TGTGCCAGCAGCTTAGCTGGTGTAGGGGACTATGGCTACACCTTC.

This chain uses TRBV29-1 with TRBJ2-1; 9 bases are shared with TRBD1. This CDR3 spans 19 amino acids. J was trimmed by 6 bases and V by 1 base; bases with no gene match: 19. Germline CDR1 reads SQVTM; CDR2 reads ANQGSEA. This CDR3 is CSVEGTQTGGAGYFNEQFF. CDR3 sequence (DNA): TGCAGCGTTGAAGGGACTCAAACAGGGGGCGCGGGGTATTTCAATGAGCAGTTCTTC.

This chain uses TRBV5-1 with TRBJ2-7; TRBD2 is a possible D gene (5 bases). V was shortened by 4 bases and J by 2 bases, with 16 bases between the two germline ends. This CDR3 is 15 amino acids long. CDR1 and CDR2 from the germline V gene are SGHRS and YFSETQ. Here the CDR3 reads CASSPSGLKTYEQYF. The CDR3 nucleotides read TGCGCCAGCAGCCCATCTGGACTCAAAACCTACGAGCAGTACTTC.

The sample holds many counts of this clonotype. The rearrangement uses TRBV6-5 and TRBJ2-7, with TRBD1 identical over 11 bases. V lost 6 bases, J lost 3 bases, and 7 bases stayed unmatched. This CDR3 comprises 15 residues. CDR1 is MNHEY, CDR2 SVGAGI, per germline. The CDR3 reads CASRVGQGAVYEQYF. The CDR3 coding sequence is TGTGCCAGCAGAGTAGGACAGGGGGCAGTCTACGAGCAGTACTTC.

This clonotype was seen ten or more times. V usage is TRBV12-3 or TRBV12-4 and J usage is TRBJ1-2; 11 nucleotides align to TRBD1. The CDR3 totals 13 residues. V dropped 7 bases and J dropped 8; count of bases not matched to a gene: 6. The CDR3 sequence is CASNLGQGDGYTF. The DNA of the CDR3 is TGTGCCAGCAACCTGGGACAGGGGGACGGCTACACCTTC.

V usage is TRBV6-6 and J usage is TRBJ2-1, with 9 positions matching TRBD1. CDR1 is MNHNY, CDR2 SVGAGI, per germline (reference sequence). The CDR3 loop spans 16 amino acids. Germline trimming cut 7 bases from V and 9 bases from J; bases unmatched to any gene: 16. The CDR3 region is CASNHGTGTVWGEQFF. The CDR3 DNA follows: TGTGCCAGCAACCACGGGACAGGGACGGTGTGGGGTGAGCAGTTCTTC.

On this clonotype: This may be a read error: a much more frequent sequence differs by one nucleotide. The CDR3 coding sequence is TGTGCCAGCAGCGCGGCGGGACTAGTTAGTGAGACCCAGTACTTC. Translation: CASSAAGLVSETQYF. This chain links TRBV7-9 with TRBJ2-5; 8 bases map to TRBD2. Germline V gene sequence: CDR1 SEHNR, CDR2 FQNEAQ (reference sequence). V was pared by 5 bases and J by 5 bases, with 10 bases of the junction left unmatched. The CDR3 is made up of 15 amino acids.

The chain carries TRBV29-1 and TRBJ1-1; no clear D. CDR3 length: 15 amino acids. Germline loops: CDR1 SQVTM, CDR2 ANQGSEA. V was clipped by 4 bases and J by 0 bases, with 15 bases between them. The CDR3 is CSVAQRMVMNTEAFF. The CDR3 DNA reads TGCAGCGTTGCCCAGAGAATGGTCATGAACACTGAAGCTTTCTTT.

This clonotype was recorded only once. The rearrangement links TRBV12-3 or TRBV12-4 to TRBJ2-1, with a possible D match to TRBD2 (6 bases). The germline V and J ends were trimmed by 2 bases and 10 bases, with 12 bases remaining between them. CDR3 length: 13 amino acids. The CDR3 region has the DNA TGTGCCAGCAGTTTAACGCAGGGAGGCGAGCAGTTCTTC. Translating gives CASSLTQGGEQFF.

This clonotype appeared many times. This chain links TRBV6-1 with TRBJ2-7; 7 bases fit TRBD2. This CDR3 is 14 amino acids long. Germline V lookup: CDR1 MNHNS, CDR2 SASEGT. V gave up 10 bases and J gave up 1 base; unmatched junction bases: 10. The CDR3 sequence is CATQLAIGSYEQYF. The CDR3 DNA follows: TGTGCCACCCAACTAGCGATAGGTTCCTACGAGCAGTACTTC.

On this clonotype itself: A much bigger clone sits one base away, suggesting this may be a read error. In DNA form, the CDR3 reads TGTGCCACCAGCAGAAGGGCCAACGTCCCGACTTTC. This gives the protein CATSRRANVPTF. The chain combines TRBV15 with TRBJ2-6; no firm D call. The germline CDR1 and CDR2 sequences are LNHNV and YYDKDF (reference sequence). The CDR3 length is 12 residues.

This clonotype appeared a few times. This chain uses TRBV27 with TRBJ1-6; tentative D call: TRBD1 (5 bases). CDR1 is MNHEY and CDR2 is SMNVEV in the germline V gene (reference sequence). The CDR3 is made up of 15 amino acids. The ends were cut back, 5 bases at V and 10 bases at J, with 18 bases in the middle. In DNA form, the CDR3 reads TGTGCCAGCAGTCTAGGGACGGTACTGGCCTCACCCCTCCACTTT. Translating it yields CASSLGTVLASPLHF.

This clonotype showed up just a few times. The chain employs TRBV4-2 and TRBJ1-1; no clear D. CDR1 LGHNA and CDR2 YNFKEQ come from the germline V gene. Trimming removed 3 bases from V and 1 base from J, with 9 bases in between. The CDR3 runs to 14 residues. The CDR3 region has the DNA TGTGCCAGCAGCCAGACCGATACGAACACTGAAGCTTTCTTT. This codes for CASSQTDTNTEAFF.